Listed here are 27 T cell receptor beta chains from one sample, sequenced in a study of technical replicates of blood from a handful of donors. Using immunoSEQ multiplex PCR, the repertoire was profiled, and TCRdb retains in-frame clones only, with some absent. The sample lists approximately 81,000 clones, nearly 96% occurring once. The sequenced sample was T cells isolated from PBMCs. These receptors were collected from a human donor in good health.

This clone was counted a single time. The V gene is TRBV18, the J gene TRBJ2-1; 7 bases map to TRBD2. Germline V gene sequence: CDR1 KGHSH, CDR2 LQKENI. The junction had 6 bases not matched to a gene; V was cut back by 6 bases and J by 7 bases. This CDR3 region has 13 residues. CDR3 in amino acids: CASSPDGGNEQFF. In DNA, the CDR3 is TGTGCCAGCTCCCCAGACGGGGGGAATGAGCAGTTCTTC.

The V gene is TRBV4-1, the J gene TRBJ1-1; TRBD1 agrees at 10 bases. The CDR3 consists of 15 residues. The V and J ends lost 6 bases and 1 base, in that order; junction bases with no gene match: 5. CDR1 and CDR2 (germline): MGHRA, YSYEKL. CDR3 DNA: TGCGCCAGCAGAAGACAGGGGGCTACGAACACTGAAGCTTTCTTT. This codes for CASRRQGATNTEAFF.

The chain recombines TRBV7-2 with TRBJ2-7; D is ambiguous. The V gene's germline CDR1 is SGHTA and CDR2 FQGNSA. Deletions cut 1 base from V and 4 bases from J, with 5 bases between. The CDR3 sequence is 12 residues long. The chain's CDR3 is CASSLVLYEQYF. DNA for the CDR3: TGTGCCAGCAGCTTAGTCCTATACGAGCAGTACTTC.

The chain combines TRBV29-1 with TRBJ1-2; 10 bases match TRBD1. The ends lost 4 bases at V and 6 bases at J; junction bases unmatched: 5. The CDR3 runs to 13 residues. Per the germline V gene, CDR1 is SQVTM and CDR2 is ANQGSEA. CDR3 loop: CSVGDRGGNGYTF. DNA of the CDR3: TGCAGCGTTGGGGACAGGGGTGGTAATGGCTACACCTTC. Combining the CDR3 with reference TRBV29-1 and TRBJ1-2 gives the whole variable domain SAVISQKPSRDICQRGTSLTIQCQVDSQVTMMFWYRQQPGQSLTLIATANQGSEATYESGFVIDKFPISRPNLTFSTLTVSNMSPEDSSIYLCSVGDRGGNGYTFGSGTRLTVV.

The chain employs TRBV27 and TRBJ1-1; no reliable D call. The CDR3 runs 15 residues. V shed 1 base and J shed 1 base, with 10 bases lying between them. From germline, CDR1 is MNHEY and CDR2 SMNVEV (reference sequence). CDR3 in amino acids: CASSLYVRSNTEAFF. The CDR3 bases are TGTGCCAGCAGTTTATACGTCAGATCGAACACTGAAGCTTTCTTT.

The genes are TRBV7-8 and TRBJ2-1; no reliable D call. This CDR3 is built from 14 residues. Germline V lookup: CDR1 SGHVS, CDR2 FQNEAQ. V was cut by 7 bases and J by 0 bases, with 10 bases left in between. The CDR3 nucleotides read TGTGCCAGCATCCACTCCCGCTCCTACAATGAGCAGTTCTTC. This translates into CASIHSRSYNEQFF.

Remarks on this clone: The sample has other DNA sequences that encode this CDR3 too. This rearrangement joins TRBV27 to TRBJ1-2, with 9 bases aligning to TRBD1. Germline V gene lookup returns CDR1 MNHEY and CDR2 SMNVEV (reference sequence). The CDR3 extends over 15 amino acids. The V and J ends lost 0 bases and 2 bases, in that order; junction bases with no gene match: 1. The CDR3 spells CASSLSGTGNYGYTF. The CDR3 bases are TGTGCCAGCAGTTTATCGGGGACAGGGAACTATGGCTACACCTTC.

The J gene is TRBJ2-7, the V gene TRBV4-1, with 7 bases matching TRBD2. V dropped 1 base and J dropped 3; count of bases not matched to a gene: 15. From germline, CDR1 is MGHRA and CDR2 YSYEKL. This CDR3 comprises 18 residues. The CDR3 protein is CASSQGYSGALRDYEQYF. The CDR3 nucleotides are TGCGCCAGCAGCCAAGGATACAGCGGGGCTCTGAGAGACTACGAGCAGTACTTC.

The chain couples TRBV30 to TRBJ1-5, with 7 bases that match TRBD1. This CDR3 contains 13 residues. CDR1 is GTSNPN, CDR2 SVGIG, per germline (reference sequence). The V gene end was trimmed by 6 bases and the J gene end by 6 bases; junction bases not matched to a gene: 8. The CDR3 here is CACRLQGGQPQHF. In DNA form, the CDR3 reads TGTGCCTGTAGACTTCAGGGGGGTCAGCCCCAGCATTTT. Drawing the rest from reference TRBV30 and TRBJ1-5, the complete variable domain is SQTIHQWPATLVQPVGSPLSLECTVEGTSNPNLYWYRQAAGRGLQLLFYSVGIGQISSEVPQNLSASRPQDRQFILSSKKLLLSDSGFYLCACRLQGGQPQHFGDGTRLSIL.

This clone was seen once. The CDR3 nucleotides are TGTGCCTGGAGGGACAGGGGGCATTATGGCTACACCTTC. Its translation is CAWRDRGHYGYTF. V gene TRBV30 combines with J gene TRBJ1-2, with TRBD1 identical over 11 bases. With V trimmed by 3 bases and J by 5 bases, 2 bases remained unmatched. This CDR3 spans 13 amino acids. Germline V gives CDR1 GTSNPN, CDR2 SVGIG (reference sequence).

The chain couples TRBV7-2 to TRBJ1-2; 8 positions agree with TRBD1. The germline V gene encodes CDR1 SGHTA and CDR2 FQGNSA. V lost 3 bases and J lost 7; bases outside the gene matches: 7. This CDR3 is 14 amino acids long. The DNA for the CDR3 is TGTGCCAGCAGCTTCCAGACAGGGGATTTTGGCTACACCTTC. Protein: CASSFQTGDFGYTF.

The genes are TRBV30 and TRBJ1-5, with D unclear. V was trimmed by 3 bases and J by 7 bases, leaving 10 bases between them. Looked up from germline, CDR1 is GTSNPN and CDR2 is SVGIG (reference sequence). The CDR3 is 12 residues long. CDR3 sequence: CAWSPGEQPQHF. The CDR3 DNA is TGTGCCTGGAGCCCCGGGGAACAGCCCCAGCATTTT.

The chain couples TRBV7-9 to TRBJ2-1, with D possibly being TRBD1 (6 bases). Germline V gives CDR1 SEHNR, CDR2 FQNEAQ (reference sequence). The ends were cut back, 1 base at V and 9 bases at J, with 22 bases in the middle. CDR3 length: 17 residues. The CDR3 bases are TGTGCCAGCAGCTTAGACAGGGTAAGCTCCCCTCAGGGTGAGCAGTTCTTC. Translating gives CASSLDRVSSPQGEQFF.

The rearrangement uses TRBV27 and TRBJ1-2, with 8 bases lining up with TRBD1. Germline CDR1 reads MNHEY; CDR2 reads SMNVEV (reference sequence). V lost 4 bases, J lost 4 bases, and 17 bases stayed unmatched. This CDR3 region has 18 residues. The CDR3, as DNA: TGTGCCAGCAGTTCCCACGGACAGGGATCTTTCACATTCTATGGCTACACCTTC. This gives the protein CASSSHGQGSFTFYGYTF.

The J gene is TRBJ2-7, the V gene TRBV2; unclear D gene. CDR1 is SNHLY, CDR2 FYNNEI, per germline. The V end lost 3 bases, the J end lost 0 bases, and 3 bases lay between the germline ends. The CDR3 is 12 residues long. In DNA form, the CDR3 reads TGTGCCAGCAGTGATATCTCCTACGAGCAGTACTTC. Its protein product is CASSDISYEQYF.

The gene calls are TRBV2 and TRBJ2-1; 13 bases map to TRBD2. J lost 1 base, V lost 3 bases, and 12 bases had no gene match. The CDR3 sequence is 20 residues long. Looked up from germline, CDR1 is SNHLY and CDR2 is FYNNEI. CDR3 sequence: CASSDPRALAGGPSYNEQFF. In DNA, the CDR3 is TGTGCCAGCAGTGATCCTAGGGCACTAGCGGGAGGGCCGTCCTACAATGAGCAGTTCTTC.

This clone was picked up a small number of times. The chain recombines TRBV7-3 with TRBJ1-1; TRBD1 matches 8 bases. Germline-derived CDR1 and CDR2 are SGHTA and FQGTGA. Unmatched junction bases numbered 7, after V lost 5 bases and J lost 5 bases. CDR3 length: 14 amino acids. The CDR3 DNA sequence: TGTGCCAGCAGCCCGCAGGGGGCAGGTACTGAAGCTTTCTTT. Translated: CASSPQGAGTEAFF.

This sequence joins TRBV28 and TRBJ2-1, with TRBD2 matching 9 bases. The trim removed 2 bases at V and 1 base at J, leaving 3 bases unmatched. This CDR3 comprises 16 residues. Germline values: CDR1 MDHEN, CDR2 SYDVKM. This CDR3 is CASSLLAGFSYNEQFF. The CDR3 region has the DNA TGTGCCAGCAGTTTACTAGCGGGATTTTCCTACAATGAGCAGTTCTTC.

This rearrangement joins TRBV5-4 to TRBJ1-4, with unresolved D. Germline values: CDR1 SGHNT, CDR2 YYREEE (reference sequence). The CDR3 totals 15 residues. Trimming cost V 0 bases and J 0 bases, with 6 bases left between them. CDR3 sequence: CASSLDPATNEKLFF. CDR3 sequence (DNA): TGTGCCAGCAGCTTGGATCCCGCAACTAATGAAAAACTGTTTTTT.

V usage is TRBV19 and J usage is TRBJ1-4; maybe TRBD1 (6 bases). The germline V gene encodes CDR1 LNHDA and CDR2 SQIVND (reference sequence). Trimming cost V 3 bases and J 3 bases, with 14 bases left between them. This CDR3 is built from 16 residues. The CDR3 DNA sequence: TGTGCCAGTAGTATTCGCAGGGGCGCGTCTAATGAAAAACTGTTTTTT. Its protein product is CASSIRRGASNEKLFF.

This chain joins TRBV11-1 and TRBJ2-1; 7 nucleotides agree with TRBD1. The CDR3 sequence is 14 residues long. Unmatched junction bases numbered 3, after V lost 2 bases and J lost 5 bases. CDR1 and CDR2 (germline): SGHAT, FQDESV (reference sequence). The CDR3 coding sequence is TGTGCCAGCAGCTTAAGAGACAGGGACAATGAGCAGTTCTTC. Translation: CASSLRDRDNEQFF.

The V call is TRBV28, the J call TRBJ2-7; D not certain. Trimming left V 7 bases short and J 0 bases short, with 10 bases between. The germline V gene encodes CDR1 MDHEN and CDR2 SYDVKM. This CDR3 is built from 13 residues. CDR3: CASTRYYSYEQYF. The CDR3 nucleotides read TGTGCCAGCACCCGGTATTACTCCTACGAGCAGTACTTC. Complete variable domain (other parts from reference TRBV28 and TRBJ2-7): DVKVTQSSRYLVKRTGEKVFLECVQDMDHENMFWYRQDPGLGLRLIYFSYDVKMKEKGDIPEGYSVSREKKERFSLILESASTNQTSMYLCASTRYYSYEQYFGPGTRLTVT.

The chain couples TRBV4-1 to TRBJ1-5; TRBD1 matches at 7 bases. Germline V gene lookup returns CDR1 MGHRA and CDR2 YSYEKL. CDR3 length equals 17 residues. The ends lost 1 base at V and 2 bases at J; junction bases unmatched: 8. The DNA for the CDR3 is TGCGCCAGCAGCCAAGGGAGACAGGGACGAGGCAATCAGCCCCAGCATTTT. Translation: CASSQGRQGRGNQPQHF.

CDR3 sequence reads: CASSRTSGRGEQFF. The CDR3 region has the DNA TGTGCCAGCAGCCGGACTAGCGGGAGAGGCGAGCAGTTCTTC. The chain uses TRBV11-1 and TRBJ2-1; 13 bases match TRBD2. The germline V gene has CDR1 SGHAT and CDR2 FQDESV (reference sequence). The CDR3 sequence is 14 residues long. V shed 5 bases, J shed 10 bases, and the junction held 5 bases outside the gene matches.

This clone occurred once. The gene calls are TRBV2 and TRBJ2-1, with TRBD2 matching over 9 bases. Germline lookup yields CDR1 SNHLY and CDR2 FYNNEI. The ends lost 4 bases at V and 8 bases at J; junction bases unmatched: 12. The CDR3 runs to 16 residues. DNA for the CDR3: TGTGCCAGCAGTGCTAGGGCGGGAGGGCCTGTCCATGAGCAGTTCTTC. Translation: CASSARAGGPVHEQFF.

Concerning this clone itself: The sample contains more than one DNA sequence encoding this CDR3. The chain uses TRBV6-5 and TRBJ2-1, with 7 bases fitting TRBD2. After removal of 8 bases from V and 0 bases from J, the junction contained 1 base not matched to a gene. This CDR3 is built from 13 residues. Germline lookup yields CDR1 MNHEY and CDR2 SVGAGI. This CDR3 reads CASGGSSYNEQFF. DNA for the CDR3: TGTGCCAGCGGCGGGAGCTCCTACAATGAGCAGTTCTTC.

The genes are TRBV7-2 and TRBJ2-2, with 10 bases that match TRBD2. Germline lookup yields CDR1 SGHTA and CDR2 FQGNSA. This CDR3 is 16 amino acids long. Trimming at V came to 2 bases and at J to 5 bases, leaving 5 bases not matched to a gene. CDR3 loop: CASSLQSGRVTGELFF. The DNA for the CDR3 is TGTGCCAGCAGCTTACAAAGCGGGAGGGTTACCGGGGAGCTGTTTTTT. Full variable domain (remainder filled in from reference TRBV7-2 and TRBJ2-2): GAGVSQSPSNKVTEKGKDVELRCDPISGHTALYWYRQSLGQGLEFLIYFQGNSAPDKSGLPSDRFSAERTGGSVSTLTIQRTQQEDSAVYLCASSLQSGRVTGELFFGEGSRLTVL.